This TCR beta chain was sequenced in a study of CD8+ T cells in alopecia areata. A word on this clone: The antigen is not known.

RNA was extracted and reverse transcribed into cDNA as the sequencing template. Assay: immunoSEQ multiplex PCR; the TCRdb copy retains only in-frame clones and omits some. The sample consists of 180,000 or so clones, 67% of them appearing once. Peripheral blood, together with lesional scalp punch biopsies, was collected from alopecia areata patients. The CDR3 runs to 15 residues. V was clipped by 5 bases and J by 3 bases; unmatched bases: 7. Germline CDR1 is LGHNA and CDR2 is YNFKEQ. Study-level results: Compared with normal scalp, lesional scalp had higher clonality and more expanded CD8+ clones.

The sequence was obtained from a human donor with alopecia areata. The chain combines TRBV4-2 with TRBJ1-1; TRBD1 agrees at 9 bases. Sequenced here: CD8+ T cells sorted from blood, sampled at week 0. CDR3 sequence (DNA): TGTGCCAGCAGCGTTGCGACAGGGGGGGACACTGAAGCTTTCTTT. Its protein is CASSVATGGDTEAFF.